A single sample is the source of the 14 T cell receptor beta chains below, sequenced in a study of cytotoxic CD8 clonotypes in ibrutinib-treated CLL. Repertoires were generated with immunoSEQ multiplex PCR, while TCRdb's copy carries only in-frame clones and drops some. This table holds 100,000 to 150,000 clones, around 85% found once. The source was PBMCs, collected after 24 months of ibrutinib treatment. These receptors were collected from a human donor with chronic lymphocytic leukemia.

V and J are TRBV6-5 and TRBJ1-1; D unresolved. CDR1 and CDR2 from the germline V gene are MNHEY and SVGAGI. V was shortened by 6 bases and J by 1 base, with 9 bases between the two germline ends. CDR3 length: 13 residues. CDR3 in DNA: TGTGCCAGCAGGACCAGCGGGAACACTGAAGCTTTCTTT. It translates to CASRTSGNTEAFF.

The J gene is TRBJ2-4, the V gene TRBV6-1; 12 bases line up with TRBD2. Germline values: CDR1 MNHNS, CDR2 SASEGT. Trimming at V came to 4 bases and at J to 1 base, leaving 5 bases not matched to a gene. This CDR3 is 17 amino acids long. The CDR3 region is CASSGLAGAFAKNIQYF. The DNA for the CDR3 is TGTGCCAGCAGTGGACTAGCGGGGGCCTTCGCCAAAAACATTCAGTACTTC.

The rearrangement uses TRBV5-4 and TRBJ1-1; D is unresolved. V was shortened by 4 bases and J by 1 base, with 14 bases between the two germline ends. The CDR3 length is 15 residues. Per germline, CDR1 SGHNT and CDR2 YYREEE (reference sequence). The CDR3 spells CASSPGPRENTEAFF. CDR3 coding DNA: TGTGCCAGCAGCCCGGGTCCTCGGGAGAACACTGAAGCTTTCTTT.

This chain joins TRBV7-2 and TRBJ1-1; no firm D call. V lost 2 bases and J lost 5, with 9 bases in between. The CDR3 has 13 residues. Germline V CDR1 and CDR2: SGHTA, FQGNSA. Here the CDR3 DNA reads TGTGCCAGCAGCTTAATGGGCGGGACTGAAGCTTTCTTT. Its protein product is CASSLMGGTEAFF.

This chain uses TRBV19 with TRBJ2-7, with D possibly TRBD1 on 5 matching bases. The ends were cut back, 3 bases at V and 3 bases at J, with 12 bases in the middle. The CDR3 extends over 14 amino acids. Germline V lookup: CDR1 LNHDA, CDR2 SQIVND (reference sequence). CDR3 bases: TGTGCCAGTAGTATGTCAGGGATGGGCTACGAGCAGTACTTC. Protein product: CASSMSGMGYEQYF.

The CDR3 region has the DNA TGTGCCAGCAGCCCACCCGGGACTAGTCGCGAGCAGTTCTTC. It yields the protein CASSPPGTSREQFF. This chain links TRBV11-1 with TRBJ2-1; TRBD2 agrees at 8 bases. The CDR3 is 14 residues long. Germline loops: CDR1 SGHAT, CDR2 FQDESV (reference sequence). V lost 5 bases to trimming and J lost 10 bases; unmatched junction nucleotides: 10. Looking up the rest from reference TRBV11-1 and TRBJ2-1 gives the full variable domain: EAEVAQSPRYKITEKSQAVAFWCDPISGHATLYWYRQILGQGPELLVQFQDESVVDDSQLPKDRFSAERLKGVDSTLKIQPAELGDSAMYLCASSPPGTSREQFFGPGTRLTVL.

CDR3 sequence (DNA): TGCGCCAGCTCTTCTGGGAGGGACAGGGAGACCCAGTACTTC. Protein sequence: CASSSGRDRETQYF. The J gene is TRBJ2-5, the V gene TRBV5-1, with D perhaps matching TRBD1 (8 bases). Trimming pared 7 bases from V and 5 bases from J, leaving 18 bases between. Per the germline V gene, CDR1 is SGHRS and CDR2 is YFSETQ. The length of the CDR3 is 14 residues. Variable domain in full (rest from reference TRBV5-1 and TRBJ2-5): KAGVTQTPRYLIKTRGQQVTLSCSPISGHRSVSWYQQTPGQGLQFLFEYFSETQRNKGNFPGRFSGRQFSNSRSEMNVSTLELGDSALYLCASSSGRDRETQYFGPGTRLLVL.

The chain joins TRBV5-1 to TRBJ2-1; D is perhaps TRBD1 or TRBD2 (5 bases each). Germline V gene data show CDR1 as SGHRS and CDR2 as YFSETQ. Deletions cut 2 bases from V and 2 bases from J, with 8 bases between. The CDR3 runs 14 residues. CDR3 amino acids: CASSFGGTYNEQFF. In nucleotides, the CDR3 is TGCGCCAGCAGCTTTGGGGGAACCTACAATGAGCAGTTCTTC.

This chain connects TRBV11-2 to TRBJ1-5; D not certain. CDR1 is SGHAT, CDR2 FQNNGV, per germline. This CDR3 has 15 residues. Between the trimmed V and J ends, which lost 5 bases and 5 bases, there was a span of 16 bases. This CDR3 is CASSPSLGEDQPQHF. The DNA for the CDR3 is TGTGCCAGCAGCCCGTCGCTTGGGGAGGATCAGCCCCAGCATTTT. Full variable domain (remainder filled in from reference TRBV11-2 and TRBJ1-5): EAGVAQSPRYKIIEKRQSVAFWCNPISGHATLYWYQQILGQGPKLLIQFQNNGVVDDSQLPKDRFSAERLKGVDSTLKIQPAKLEDSAVYLCASSPSLGEDQPQHFGDGTRLSIL.

This chain joins TRBV19 and TRBJ2-7; D possibly uses TRBD1 or TRBD2 (5 bases each). The CDR3 is 15 amino acids. Trimming took 0 bases from V and 3 from J, leaving 12 bases between them. The germline CDR1 and CDR2 sequences are LNHDA and SQIVND (reference sequence). Here the CDR3 DNA reads TGTGCCAGTAGTATAGAGGGGACGGGGATCTACGAGCAGTACTTC. Translating it yields CASSIEGTGIYEQYF.

V gene TRBV7-9 combines with J gene TRBJ1-3; 10 positions agree with TRBD1. Germline V gene sequence: CDR1 SEHNR, CDR2 FQNEAQ (reference sequence). The CDR3 has 18 residues. J lost 0 bases, V lost 4 bases, and 9 bases had no gene match. CDR3 amino acids: CASSSPGQGPNSGNTIYF. The CDR3 DNA reads TGTGCCAGCAGCTCACCGGGACAGGGGCCCAACTCTGGAAACACCATATATTTT. The full variable domain, with the rest looked up from reference TRBV7-9 and TRBJ1-3, is DTGVSQNPRHKITKRGQNVTFRCDPISEHNRLYWYRQTLGQGPEFLTYFQNEAQLEKSRLLSDRFSAERPKGSFSTLEIQRTEQGDSAMYLCASSSPGQGPNSGNTIYFGEGSWLTVV.

This clone has only a few counts. The chain employs TRBV19 and TRBJ1-4; D unclear. CDR1 LNHDA and CDR2 SQIVND come from the germline V gene (reference sequence). V was shortened by 7 bases and J by 11 bases, with 23 bases between the two germline ends. The CDR3 runs to 15 residues. DNA for the CDR3: TGTGCCAGTACCCCACCTGGCTCTCAAGGGCGGAAACTGTTTTTT. Protein product: CASTPPGSQGRKLFF.

This clone is a singleton in its sample. The chain couples TRBV30 to TRBJ2-5, with D unresolved. Per the germline V gene, CDR1 is GTSNPN and CDR2 is SVGIG (reference sequence). The CDR3 has 13 amino acids. The germline V and J ends were trimmed by 0 bases and 2 bases, with 7 bases remaining between them. CDR3 coding DNA: TGTGCCTGGAGTGTGTGGGCTCAAGAGACCCAGTACTTC. It translates to CAWSVWAQETQYF. Full variable domain (outside the CDR3, taken from reference TRBV30 and TRBJ2-5): SQTIHQWPATLVQPVGSPLSLECTVEGTSNPNLYWYRQAAGRGLQLLFYSVGIGQISSEVPQNLSASRPQDRQFILSSKKLLLSDSGFYLCAWSVWAQETQYFGPGTRLLVL.

The V and J genes are TRBV5-6 and TRBJ1-2; D might be TRBD1 (5 bases). This CDR3 contains 14 residues. Trimming stripped 3 bases from V and 3 bases from J, with 12 bases between. The germline V gene encodes CDR1 SGHDT and CDR2 YYEEEE. The CDR3 reads CASSSGLGDYGYTF. CDR3 bases: TGTGCCAGCAGCTCGGGGCTAGGGGACTATGGCTACACCTTC.